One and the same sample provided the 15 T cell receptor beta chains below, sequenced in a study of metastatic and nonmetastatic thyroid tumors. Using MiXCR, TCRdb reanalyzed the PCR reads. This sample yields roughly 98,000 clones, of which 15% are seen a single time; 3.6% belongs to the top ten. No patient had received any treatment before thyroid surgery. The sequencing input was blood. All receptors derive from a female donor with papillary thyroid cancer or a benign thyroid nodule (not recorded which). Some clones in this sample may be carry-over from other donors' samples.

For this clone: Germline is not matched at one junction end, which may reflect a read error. CDR3 protein: CSSRPGTGFGDSSPLHF. CDR3 in DNA: TGTTCCAGCAGACCTGGGACGGGGTTTGGCGATTCTTCACCCCTCCACTTT. This chain joins TRBV28 and TRBJ1-6, with D possibly being TRBD1 (5 bases). The CDR3 runs to 17 residues. Germline V gene sequence: CDR1 MDHEN, CDR2 SYDVKM. Full variable domain (rest looked up from reference TRBV28 and TRBJ1-6): DVKVTQSSRYLVKRTGEKVFLECVQDMDHENMFWYRQDPGLGLRLIYFSYDVKMKEKGDIPEGYSVSREKKERFSLILESASTNQTSMYLCSSRPGTGFGDSSPLHFGNGTRLTVT.

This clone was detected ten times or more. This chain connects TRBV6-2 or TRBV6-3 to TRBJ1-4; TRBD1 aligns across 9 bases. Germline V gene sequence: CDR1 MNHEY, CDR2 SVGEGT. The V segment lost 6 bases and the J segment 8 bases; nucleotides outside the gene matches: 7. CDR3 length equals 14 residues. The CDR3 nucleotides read TGTGCCAGCAGGCTGGACAGGGGAGGAGAAAAACTGTTTTTT. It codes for CASRLDRGGEKLFF.

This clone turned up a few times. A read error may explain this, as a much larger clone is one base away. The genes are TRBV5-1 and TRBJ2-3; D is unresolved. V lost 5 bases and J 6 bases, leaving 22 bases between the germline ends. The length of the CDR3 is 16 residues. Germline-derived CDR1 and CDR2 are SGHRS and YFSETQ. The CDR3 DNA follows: TGCGCCAGCAGACCGTCTTCCCCCGACCACACCGATACGCAGTATTTT. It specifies CASRPSSPDHTDTQYF.

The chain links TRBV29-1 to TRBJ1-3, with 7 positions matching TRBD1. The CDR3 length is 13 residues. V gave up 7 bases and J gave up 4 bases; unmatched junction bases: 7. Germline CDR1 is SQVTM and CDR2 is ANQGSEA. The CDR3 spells CSARDSYGNTIYF. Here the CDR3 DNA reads TGCAGCGCTCGGGACAGTTACGGAAACACCATATATTTT. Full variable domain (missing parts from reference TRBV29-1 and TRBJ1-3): SAVISQKPSRDICQRGTSLTIQCQVDSQVTMMFWYRQQPGQSLTLIATANQGSEATYESGFVIDKFPISRPNLTFSTLTVSNMSPEDSSIYLCSARDSYGNTIYFGEGSWLTVV.

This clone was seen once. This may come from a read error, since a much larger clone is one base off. This CDR3 reads CASSEPGGGKTFTDTQYF. DNA of the CDR3: TGTGCCAGCAGCGAGCCGGGGGGCGGTAAGACGTTCACAGATACGCAGTATTTT. This sequence joins TRBV9 and TRBJ2-3; weak D call: TRBD2 (7 bases). The ends were cut back, 3 bases at V and 2 bases at J, with 22 bases in the middle. Germline V lookup: CDR1 SGDLS, CDR2 YYNGEE. The CDR3 loop spans 18 amino acids.

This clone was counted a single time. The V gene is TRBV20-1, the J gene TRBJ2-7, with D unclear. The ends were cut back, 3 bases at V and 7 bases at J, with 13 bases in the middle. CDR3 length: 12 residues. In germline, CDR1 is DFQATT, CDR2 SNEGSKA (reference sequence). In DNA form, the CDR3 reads TGCAGTGCTAGTGGCCCAGTCTCGGAGCAGTACTTC. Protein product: CSASGPVSEQYF.

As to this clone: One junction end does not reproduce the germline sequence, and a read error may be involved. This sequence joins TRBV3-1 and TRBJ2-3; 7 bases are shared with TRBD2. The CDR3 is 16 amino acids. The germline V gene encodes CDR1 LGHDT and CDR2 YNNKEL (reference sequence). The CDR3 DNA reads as TGTGCCAGCAGCCACACGCTGGGGGGGGGTCCAGATGCGCAGTATTTT. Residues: CASSHTLGGGPDAQYF.

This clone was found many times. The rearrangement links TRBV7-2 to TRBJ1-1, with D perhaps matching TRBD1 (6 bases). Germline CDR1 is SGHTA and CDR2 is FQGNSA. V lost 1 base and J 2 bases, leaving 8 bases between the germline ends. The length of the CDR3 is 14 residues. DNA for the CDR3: TGTGCCAGCAGCTTAGGGGGGCCTAACACTGAAGCTTTCTTT. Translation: CASSLGGPNTEAFF. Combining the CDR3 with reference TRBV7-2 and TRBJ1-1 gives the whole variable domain GAGVSQSPSNKVTEKGKDVELRCDPISGHTALYWYRQSLGQGLEFLIYFQGNSAPDKSGLPSDRFSAERTGGSVSTLTIQRTQQEDSAVYLCASSLGGPNTEAFFGQGTRLTVV.

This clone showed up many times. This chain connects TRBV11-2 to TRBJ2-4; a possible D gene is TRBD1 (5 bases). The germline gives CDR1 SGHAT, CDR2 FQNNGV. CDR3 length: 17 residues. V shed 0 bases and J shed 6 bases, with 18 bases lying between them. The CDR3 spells CASSLDQTPGLGNIQYF. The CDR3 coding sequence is TGTGCCAGCAGCTTAGATCAAACCCCAGGGCTGGGAAACATTCAGTACTTC. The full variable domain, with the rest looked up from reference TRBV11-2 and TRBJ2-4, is EAGVAQSPRYKIIEKRQSVAFWCNPISGHATLYWYQQILGQGPKLLIQFQNNGVVDDSQLPKDRFSAERLKGVDSTLKIQPAKLEDSAVYLCASSLDQTPGLGNIQYFGAGTRLSVL.

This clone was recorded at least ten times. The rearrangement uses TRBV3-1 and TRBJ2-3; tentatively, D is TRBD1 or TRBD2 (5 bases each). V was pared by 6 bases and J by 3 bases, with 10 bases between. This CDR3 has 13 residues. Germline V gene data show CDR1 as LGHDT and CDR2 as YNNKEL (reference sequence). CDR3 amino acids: CASRRGTTDTQYF. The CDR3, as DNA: TGTGCCAGCAGGCGAGGGACGACAGATACGCAGTATTTT.

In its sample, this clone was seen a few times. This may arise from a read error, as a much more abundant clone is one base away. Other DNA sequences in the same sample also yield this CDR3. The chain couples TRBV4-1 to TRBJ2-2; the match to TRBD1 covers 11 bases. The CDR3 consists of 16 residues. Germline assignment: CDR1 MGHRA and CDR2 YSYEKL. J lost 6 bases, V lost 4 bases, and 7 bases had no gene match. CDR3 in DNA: TGCGCCAGCAGCCCCGGACAGGGGGCGGGTGCCGGGGAGCTGTTTTTT. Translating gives CASSPGQGAGAGELFF.

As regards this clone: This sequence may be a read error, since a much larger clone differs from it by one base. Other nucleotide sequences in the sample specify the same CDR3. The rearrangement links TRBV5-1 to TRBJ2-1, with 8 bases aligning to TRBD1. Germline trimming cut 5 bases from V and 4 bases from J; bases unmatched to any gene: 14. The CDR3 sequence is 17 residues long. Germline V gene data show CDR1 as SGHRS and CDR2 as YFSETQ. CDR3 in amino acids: CASSTPGGTGVYNEQFF. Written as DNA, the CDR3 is TGCGCCAGCAGTACCCCGGGCGGGACAGGTGTTTACAATGAGCAGTTCTTC.

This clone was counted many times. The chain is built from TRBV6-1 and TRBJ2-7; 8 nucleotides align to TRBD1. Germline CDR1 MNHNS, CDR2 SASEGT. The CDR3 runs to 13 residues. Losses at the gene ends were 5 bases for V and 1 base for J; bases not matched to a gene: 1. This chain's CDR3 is CASSRDRSYEQYF. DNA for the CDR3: TGTGCCAGCAGTCGGGACAGGTCCTACGAGCAGTACTTC.

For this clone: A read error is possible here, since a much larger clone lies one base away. Here the CDR3 DNA reads TGTGCCATCAGCTCCGGGATAGGGAACACTGAAGCTTTCTTT. It specifies CAISSGIGNTEAFF. This chain joins TRBV10-3 and TRBJ1-1; D gene ambiguous. CDR3 length: 14 residues. V was pared by 6 bases and J by 1 base, with 12 bases between. Looked up from germline, CDR1 is ENHRY and CDR2 is SYGVKD.

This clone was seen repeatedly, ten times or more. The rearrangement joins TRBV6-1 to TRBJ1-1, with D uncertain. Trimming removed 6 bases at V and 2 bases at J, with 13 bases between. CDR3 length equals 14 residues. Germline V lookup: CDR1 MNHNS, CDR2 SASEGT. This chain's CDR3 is CASSFVRGNTEAFF. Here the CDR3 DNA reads TGTGCCAGCAGCTTCGTCCGAGGTAACACTGAAGCTTTCTTT.